This TCR beta chain is drawn from a study of T-cell memory formation after mild COVID-19. This CDR3 region has 14 residues. Between the trimmed V and J ends, which lost 8 bases and 2 bases, there was a span of 10 bases. Per germline, CDR1 SGHTA and CDR2 FQGTGA. In TCRdb, the 5' RACE reads were re-called with MiXCR into one record per CDR3 protein. The sample holds under 600,000 distinct CDR3 sequences; roughly a fifth are singletons and the top ten take around 8.4%. This clonotype was seen a handful of times. The sequenced sample was PBMCs or a T cell subset sorted from them (not recorded which). The J gene is TRBJ2-6, the V gene TRBV7-3; TRBD2 might be the D (7 bases). The source of this sequence is an adult woman who had mild COVID-19 (a few samples of this study predate the infection). Cell type and time point are not known. As DNA, the CDR3 is TGTGCCAGCGGGGGGGCAGCTGGGGCCAACGTCCTGACTTTC. This codes for CASGGAAGANVLTF.